The 16 T cell receptor beta chains presented below share a single source sample, sequenced in a study of T cells expressing NK-cell markers. With the 5' RACE reads reprocessed, TCRdb shows one record per CDR3 protein and no DNA. The repertoire shows approximately 550,000 distinct CDR3 sequences; the top ten hold 3.5% to 4.5%. The sample taken for sequencing was blood T cells: a sorted CD56 or NKG2C T cell subset, CD4+ or CD8+ T cells, or bulk PBMC T cells (not recorded which). These receptors were collected from a man younger than 30 in good health.

The gene calls are TRBV5-5 and TRBJ2-5; the D gene TCRdb calls, TRBD1, cannot be checked with no DNA. CDR1 is SGHKS, CDR2 YYEKEE, per germline (reference sequence). This CDR3 has 13 amino acids. CDR3 region: CASSLEGGGTQYF.

V gene TRBV27 combines with J gene TRBJ2-7. Germline-derived CDR1 and CDR2 are MNHEY and SMNVEV (reference sequence). The CDR3 covers 13 residues. CDR3 sequence: CASSFGRAFEQYF.

The chain combines TRBV21-1 with TRBJ2-2; TCRdb outputs TRBD2, but without DNA this stays unchecked. TRBV21-1 is a documented pseudogene. The CDR3 spans 14 residues. The CDR3 loop reads CARLTRSNTGELFF.

The chain has TRBV15 and TRBJ1-2; checking the TCRdb D call of TRBD1 is not possible without DNA. The CDR3 sequence is 14 residues long. Germline V gene lookup returns CDR1 LNHNV and CDR2 YYDKDF (reference sequence). CDR3 amino acids: CATSRGQGRYGYTF.

This sequence joins TRBV10-3 and TRBJ2-1; TCRdb indicates TRBD2, and absent DNA this call remains unverified. The CDR3 covers 16 residues. Germline V gene sequence: CDR1 ENHRY, CDR2 SYGVKD. CDR3 residues: CAISEPEGPKAREQFF.

The chain couples TRBV11-1 to TRBJ2-1; absent DNA, TCRdb's TRBD2 call cannot be checked. Germline CDR1 is SGHAT and CDR2 is FQDESV (reference sequence). The CDR3 spans 16 residues. The CDR3 region is CASSPALAGGYNEQFF.

J is TRBJ2-5 and V is TRBV3-1; without DNA, the TCRdb call of TRBD2 cannot be checked. CDR1 and CDR2 (germline): LGHDT, YNNKEL (reference sequence). This CDR3 region has 17 residues. CDR3 loop: CASSHSLRTPGLMTQYF.

This sequence joins TRBV12-3 or TRBV12-4 and TRBJ2-4; absent DNA, TCRdb's TRBD1 call cannot be checked. This CDR3 comprises 16 residues. The CDR3 protein is CASSSPGHLAKNIQYF.

The chain couples TRBV12-3 or TRBV12-4 to TRBJ2-1; TCRdb's D call, TRBD2, is unchecked because there is no DNA. The CDR3 length is 14 residues. The CDR3 here is CASKMGLVSNEQFF.

The CDR3 loop is CASSPFRAWSQYGYTF. This rearrangement joins TRBV5-6 to TRBJ1-2. The CDR3 spans 16 residues. Germline lookup yields CDR1 SGHDT and CDR2 YYEEEE.

The chain recombines TRBV28 with TRBJ1-2; TCRdb returns TRBD1, unconfirmable since there is no DNA. The germline V gene has CDR1 MDHEN and CDR2 SYDVKM. CDR3 length: 15 amino acids. This chain's CDR3 is CASSLTGTANYGYTF.

The chain couples TRBV28 to TRBJ2-1; TCRdb's D call of TRBD1 is untestable without DNA. This CDR3 is built from 20 residues. Per germline, CDR1 MDHEN and CDR2 SYDVKM. The CDR3 loop reads CASSETGTLGPYRTYNEQFF. The full variable domain, in which reference TRBV28 and TRBJ2-1 provide the parts outside the CDR3, is DVKVTQSSRYLVKRTGEKVFLECVQDMDHENMFWYRQDPGLGLRLIYFSYDVKMKEKGDIPEGYSVSREKKERFSLILESASTNQTSMYLCASSETGTLGPYRTYNEQFFGPGTRLTVL.

J is TRBJ2-1 and V is TRBV14; the D call from TCRdb, TRBD2, cannot be confirmed without DNA. The CDR3 contains 17 residues. Germline V gene lookup returns CDR1 SGHDN and CDR2 FVKESK. The chain's CDR3 is CASSRSTGLAGVSEQFF. Looking up the rest from reference TRBV14 and TRBJ2-1 gives the full variable domain: EAGVTQFPSHSVIEKGQTVTLRCDPISGHDNLYWYRRVMGKEIKFLLHFVKESKQDESGMPNNRFLAERTGGTYSTLKVQPAELEDSGVYFCASSRSTGLAGVSEQFFGPGTRLTVL.

V and J are TRBV5-5 and TRBJ2-3; TCRdb's assignment of TRBD2 cannot be checked, as there is no DNA. The length of the CDR3 is 16 residues. Germline CDR1 reads SGHKS; CDR2 reads YYEKEE (reference sequence). CDR3 in amino acids: CASSLWSGVVTDTQYF.

The gene calls are TRBV5-1 and TRBJ2-3; lacking DNA, the TRBD2 call made by TCRdb goes unchecked. Per the germline V gene, CDR1 is SGHRS and CDR2 is YFSETQ. The CDR3 is 13 residues long. The CDR3 sequence is CASSFSSGSTQYF. Full variable domain (rest looked up from reference TRBV5-1 and TRBJ2-3): KAGVTQTPRYLIKTRGQQVTLSCSPISGHRSVSWYQQTPGQGLQFLFEYFSETQRNKGNFPGRFSGRQFSNSRSEMNVSTLELGDSALYLCASSFSSGSTQYFGPGTRLTVL.

The V and J genes are TRBV5-1 and TRBJ2-7; TCRdb gives TRBD2 as the D gene, but with no DNA this cannot be confirmed. The CDR3 covers 15 residues. The germline V gene encodes CDR1 SGHRS and CDR2 YFSETQ. The CDR3 loop is CASSLVSGLTLEQYF.